This T cell receptor (beta chain) was identified during a study of T cell responses to AZD1222 COVID-19 vaccine. Regarding the study as a whole: Donors skewed white British and female; clonal diversity was possibly underestimated. Only 5 or 6 individuals given AZD1222 were seropositive at baseline. CD4 TCRs associated with vaccination spanned spike, dominating at 160-218 and 743-854.

The germline V gene has CDR1 SNHLY and CDR2 FYNNEI. Trimming shortened V by 8 bases and J by 3 bases, and 15 bases separated the two germline ends. The CDR3 is 14 amino acids. Assay used: immunoSEQ multiplex PCR; TCRdb lists only in-frame clones, some missing. The repertoire holds some 150,000 clones, with 92% as singletons. About this clone itself: No antigen is known for it.

The source was peripheral blood, collected 28 days after the second AZD1222 dose. The receptor's source is an adult who received the AZD1222 COVID-19 vaccine. J is TRBJ2-3 and V is TRBV2; perhaps TRBD1 as D (6 bases). CDR3 nucleotide sequence: TGTGCCAGCGTGGTTACAGGGTCAACAGATACGCAGTATTTT. Protein sequence: CASVVTGSTDTQYF. The variable domain in full, completed from reference TRBV2 and TRBJ2-3, reads EPEVTQTPSHQVTQMGQEVILRCVPISNHLYFYWYRQILGQKVEFLVSFYNNEISEKSEIFDDQFSVERPDGSNFTLKIRSTKLEDSAMYFCASVVTGSTDTQYFGPGTRLTVL.